What follows describes a single T cell receptor beta chain. These data come from a study of blood T cells in healthy people across ages. The authors ran a second PCR of about 6 to 11 cycles using a sample-barcoded 5' primer and a J-beta primer mix. TCRdb re-derived calls from the 5' RACE reads in MiXCR, one entry per CDR3 protein. The data contain hundreds of thousands of distinct CDR3 sequences, approximately 30% of them singletons. Per the germline V gene, CDR1 is GTSNPN and CDR2 is SVGIG (reference sequence). V dropped 4 bases and J dropped 2 bases, with 17 bases sitting between them. CDR3 length: 15 residues.

The sequenced sample consisted of blood. The V and J genes are TRBV30 and TRBJ1-1, with TRBD1 as a possible D gene (6 bases). The clonotype originates from a woman older than 75 in good health. CDR3 bases: TGTGCCTGGAAGAGGGAGGGGACACTTAACACTGAAGCTTTCTTT. This translates into CAWKREGTLNTEAFF.